The 4 T cell receptor beta chains given below trace back to one sample, sequenced in a study of a mutant IDH1 vaccine in newly diagnosed glioma. The time point denotes: week 47, end of study. Doses consisted of 300 ug of mutant IDH1 20-mer peptide each, paired with topical imiquimod. Assay used: immunoSEQ multiplex PCR; TCRdb lists only in-frame clones, some missing. The table includes about 52,000 clones, approximately 76% detected once. These receptors' antigens are unknown. The sample here was PBMCs, taken from a glioma patient whose treatment included an IDH1 peptide vaccine. The receptors originated from a woman aged 40 to 49 with glioma. Some clones in this sample may be carry-over from other donors' samples.

V gene TRBV27 combines with J gene TRBJ1-5; 7 positions agree with TRBD1. CDR3 length: 16 residues. V shed 2 bases, J shed 3 bases, and the junction held 7 bases outside the gene matches. From germline, CDR1 is MNHEY and CDR2 SMNVEV (reference sequence). Here the CDR3 DNA reads TGTGCCAGCAGTTTACGAAGACAGGGAAACAATCAGCCCCAGCATTTT. Its protein product is CASSLRRQGNNQPQHF.

This clone was detected only a few times. The chain links TRBV19 to TRBJ1-5; maybe TRBD1 (6 bases). CDR1 and CDR2 (germline): LNHDA, SQIVND (reference sequence). CDR3 length equals 13 residues. Trimming took off 5 bases at V and 5 bases at J, with 10 bases between the two ends. CDR3 sequence (DNA): TGTGCCAGTAGTGACAGGTCGGATCAGCCCCAGCATTTT. Residues: CASSDRSDQPQHF.

The chain has TRBV13 and TRBJ1-2, with 10 bases aligning to TRBD1. The CDR3 consists of 15 residues. Germline values: CDR1 PRHDT, CDR2 FYEKMQ (reference sequence). Germline trimming cut 5 bases from V and 4 bases from J; bases unmatched to any gene: 7. The CDR3, as DNA: TGTGCCAGCAGCGGGGGGGACAGGGGAATCTATGGCTACACCTTC. Encoded protein: CASSGGDRGIYGYTF. The variable domain in full, completed from reference TRBV13 and TRBJ1-2, reads AAGVIQSPRHLIKEKRETATLKCYPIPRHDTVYWYQQGPGQDPQFLISFYEKMQSDKGSIPDRFSAQQFSDYHSELNMSSLELGDSALYFCASSGGDRGIYGYTFGSGTRLTVV.

The genes are TRBV2 and TRBJ2-3; possibly TRBD1 for D (6 bases). The germline CDR1 and CDR2 sequences are SNHLY and FYNNEI. The CDR3 extends over 16 amino acids. The V end was cut by 4 bases, the J end by 5 bases, with 19 bases between. Written as DNA, the CDR3 is TGTGCCAGCAGTGGGAATAAAAACAGGGTTAAAGATACGCAGTATTTT. Translation: CASSGNKNRVKDTQYF.